This T cell receptor (beta chain) was recorded in a study of blood T cell repertoires in COVID-19. V lost 3 bases, J lost 0 bases, and 7 bases lay in between. Germline lookup yields CDR1 SGHRS and CDR2 YFSETQ. The CDR3 totals 14 residues. Original handling: Scientists estimated how many nucleated cells there were by amplifying reference gene primers. TCRdb keeps only in-frame clones here, not all; method: immunoSEQ multiplex PCR. V, J and clone size are those of that table, while D and trimming were read from the DNA. The sample has about 300,000 clones; 85% to 90% are singletons. This sequence originates from a man aged 25-45 years who had recovered from COVID-19. Sequenced sample: PBMCs or T cells enriched from blood (not recorded which). The rearrangement links TRBV5-1 to TRBJ1-3; unclear D gene. The DNA for the CDR3 is TGCGCCAGCAGCTCGGGAGCCTCTGGAAACACCATATATTTT. Translating gives CASSSGASGNTIYF.